This TCR beta chain was sequenced for a study of shared clonotypes between healthy human individuals. Some clones are missing from TCRdb's copy, which holds only in-frame ones; the method was immunoSEQ multiplex PCR. The sample records 1.5 million to 2.5 million clones, about 95% being singletons. CD45RO-negative, CCR7-selected cells formed the naive CD8 fraction, which excluded terminally differentiated effector memory CD45RA+ cells. The CDR3 has 13 amino acids. Germline CDR1 and CDR2: SEHNR and FQNEAQ (reference sequence). V was clipped by 5 bases and J by 6 bases, with 12 bases between them. The sequence derives from a man aged 18 to 29 in good health. V and J are TRBV7-9 and TRBJ2-3, with D unresolved. Sequencing was done on a sample of naive CD8+ T cells sorted from blood. In nucleotides, the CDR3 is TGTGCCAGCAGCCAAGACGGACGGGATACGCAGTATTTT. Translated: CASSQDGRDTQYF.